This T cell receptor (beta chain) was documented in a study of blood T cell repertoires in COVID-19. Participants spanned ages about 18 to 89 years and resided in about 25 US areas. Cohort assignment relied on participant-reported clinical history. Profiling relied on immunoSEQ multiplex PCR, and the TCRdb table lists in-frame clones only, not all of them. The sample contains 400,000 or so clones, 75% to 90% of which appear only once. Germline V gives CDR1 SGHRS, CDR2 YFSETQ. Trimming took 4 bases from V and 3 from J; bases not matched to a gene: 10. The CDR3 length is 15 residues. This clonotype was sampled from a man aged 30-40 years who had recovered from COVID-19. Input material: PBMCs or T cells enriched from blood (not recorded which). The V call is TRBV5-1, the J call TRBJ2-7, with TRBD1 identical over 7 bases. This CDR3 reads CASSAGDREIYEQYF. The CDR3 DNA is TGCGCCAGCAGCGCGGGCGACAGGGAAATCTACGAGCAGTACTTC.